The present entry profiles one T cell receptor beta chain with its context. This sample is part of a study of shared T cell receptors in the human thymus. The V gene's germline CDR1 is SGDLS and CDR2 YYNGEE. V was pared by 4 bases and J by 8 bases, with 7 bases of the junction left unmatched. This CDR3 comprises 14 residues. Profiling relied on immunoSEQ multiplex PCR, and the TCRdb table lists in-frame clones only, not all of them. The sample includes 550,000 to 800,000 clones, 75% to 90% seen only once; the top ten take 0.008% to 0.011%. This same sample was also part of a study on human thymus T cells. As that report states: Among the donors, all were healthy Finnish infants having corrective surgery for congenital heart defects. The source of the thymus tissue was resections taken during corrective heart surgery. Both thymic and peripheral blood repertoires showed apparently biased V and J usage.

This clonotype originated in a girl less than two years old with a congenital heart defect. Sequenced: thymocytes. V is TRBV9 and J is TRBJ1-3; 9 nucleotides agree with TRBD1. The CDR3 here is CASSPPGQGDTIYF. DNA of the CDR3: TGTGCCAGCAGCCCTCCGGGACAGGGAGACACCATATATTTT.